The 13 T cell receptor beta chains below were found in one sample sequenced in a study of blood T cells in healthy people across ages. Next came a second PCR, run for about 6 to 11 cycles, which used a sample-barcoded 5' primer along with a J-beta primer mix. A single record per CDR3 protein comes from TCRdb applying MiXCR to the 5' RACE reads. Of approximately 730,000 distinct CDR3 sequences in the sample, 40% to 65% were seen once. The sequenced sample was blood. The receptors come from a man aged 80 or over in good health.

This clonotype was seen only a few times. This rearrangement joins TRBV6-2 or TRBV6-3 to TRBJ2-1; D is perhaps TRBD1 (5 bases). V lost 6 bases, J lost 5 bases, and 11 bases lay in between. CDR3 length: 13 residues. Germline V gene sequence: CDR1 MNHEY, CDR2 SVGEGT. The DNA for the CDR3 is TGTGCCAGCAGGCCAACAGGTAACAATGAGCAGTTCTTC. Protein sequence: CASRPTGNNEQFF.

DNA of the CDR3: TGTGCCAGCAGTAGTTATCGGGAAGTAGATACGCAGTATTTT. This translates into CASSSYREVDTQYF. This chain uses TRBV25-1 with TRBJ2-3; possible D gene TRBD2, 5 bases. Germline V gene data show CDR1 as MGHDK and CDR2 as SYGVNS. This CDR3 has 14 residues. Trimming took off 5 bases at V and 5 bases at J, with 14 bases between the two ends.

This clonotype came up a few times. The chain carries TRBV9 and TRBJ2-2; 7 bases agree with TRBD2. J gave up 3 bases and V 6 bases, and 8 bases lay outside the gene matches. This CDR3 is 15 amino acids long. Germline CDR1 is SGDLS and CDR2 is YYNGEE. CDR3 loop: CASTSLAEYTGELFF. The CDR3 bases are TGTGCCAGCACGTCGCTAGCGGAGTACACCGGGGAGCTGTTTTTT.

The CDR3 nucleotides read TGCAGTGTCAACTTTCCAACTAGGACCTCCTACGAGCAGTACTTC. This translates into CSVNFPTRTSYEQYF. The chain uses TRBV20-1 and TRBJ2-7; D perhaps matches TRBD2 (5 bases). V was clipped by 7 bases and J by 0 bases, with 19 bases between them. This CDR3 region has 15 residues. Germline V gene sequence: CDR1 DFQATT, CDR2 SNEGSKA (reference sequence).

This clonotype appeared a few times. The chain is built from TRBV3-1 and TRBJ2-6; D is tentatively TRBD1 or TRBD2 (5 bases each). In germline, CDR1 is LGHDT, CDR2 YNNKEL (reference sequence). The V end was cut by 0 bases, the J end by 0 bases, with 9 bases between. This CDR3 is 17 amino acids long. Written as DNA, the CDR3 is TGTGCCAGCAGCCAAGAGCCGGGGCTCTCTGGGGCCAACGTCCTGACTTTC. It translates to CASSQEPGLSGANVLTF. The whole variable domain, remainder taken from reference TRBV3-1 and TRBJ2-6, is DTAVSQTPKYLVTQMGNDKSIKCEQNLGHDTMYWYKQDSKKFLKIMFSYNNKELIINETVPNRFSPKSPDKAHLNLHINSLELGDSAVYFCASSQEPGLSGANVLTFGAGSRLTVL.

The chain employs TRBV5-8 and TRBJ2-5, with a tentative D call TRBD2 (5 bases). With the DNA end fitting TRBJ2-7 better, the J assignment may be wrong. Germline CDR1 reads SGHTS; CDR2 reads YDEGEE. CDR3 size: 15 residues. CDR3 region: CASSNPAQVEGEQYF. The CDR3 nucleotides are TGTGCCAGCAGCAACCCGGCTCAGGTTGAGGGCGAGCAGTACTTC.

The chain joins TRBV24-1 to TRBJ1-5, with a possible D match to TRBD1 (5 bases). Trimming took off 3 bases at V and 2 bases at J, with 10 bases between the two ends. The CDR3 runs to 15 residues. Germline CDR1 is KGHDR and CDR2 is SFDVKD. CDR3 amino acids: CATSDRQGGNQPQHF. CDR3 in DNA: TGTGCCACCAGTGATCGGCAGGGTGGCAATCAGCCCCAGCATTTT.

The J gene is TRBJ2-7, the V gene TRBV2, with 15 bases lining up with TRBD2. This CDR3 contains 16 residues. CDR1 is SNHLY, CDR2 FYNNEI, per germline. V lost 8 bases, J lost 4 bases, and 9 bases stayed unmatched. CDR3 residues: CASLGLAGGVRYEQYF. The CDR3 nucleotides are TGTGCCAGCCTCGGACTAGCGGGAGGGGTGCGGTACGAGCAGTACTTC.

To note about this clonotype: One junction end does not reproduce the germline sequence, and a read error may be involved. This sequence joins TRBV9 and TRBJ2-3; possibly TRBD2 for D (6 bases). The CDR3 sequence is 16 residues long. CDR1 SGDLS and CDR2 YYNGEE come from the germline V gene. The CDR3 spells CASSVGRGASTDAQYF. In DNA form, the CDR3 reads TGTGCCAGCAGCGTAGGTCGCGGGGCAAGCACAGATGCGCAGTATTTT. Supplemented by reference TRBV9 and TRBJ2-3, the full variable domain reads DSGVTQTPKHLITATGQRVTLRCSPRSGDLSVYWYQQSLDQGLQFLIQYYNGEERAKGNILERFSAQQFPDLHSELNLSSLELGDSALYFCASSVGRGASTDAQYFGPGTRLTVL.

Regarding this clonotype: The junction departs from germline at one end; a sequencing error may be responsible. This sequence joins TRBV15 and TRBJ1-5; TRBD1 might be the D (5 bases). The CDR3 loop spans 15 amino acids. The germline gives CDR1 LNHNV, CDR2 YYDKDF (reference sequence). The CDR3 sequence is CATSRNAREGEPRHF. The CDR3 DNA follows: TGTGCCACCAGCAGAAACGCCCGGGAAGGGGAGCCCCGGCATTTT.

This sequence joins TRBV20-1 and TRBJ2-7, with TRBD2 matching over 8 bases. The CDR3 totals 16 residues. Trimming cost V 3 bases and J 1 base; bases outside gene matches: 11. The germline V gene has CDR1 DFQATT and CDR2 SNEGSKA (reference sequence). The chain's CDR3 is CSARVERLALSYEQYF. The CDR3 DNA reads TGCAGTGCTAGGGTTGAACGACTAGCGCTATCCTACGAGCAGTACTTC.

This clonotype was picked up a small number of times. The CDR3 DNA reads as TGCAGTGCGACTGACAGGGTAGGCTACGAGCAGTACTTC. It specifies CSATDRVGYEQYF. The chain couples TRBV20-1 to TRBJ2-7, with TRBD1 matching 7 bases. The CDR3 runs to 13 residues. V was clipped by 6 bases and J by 3 bases; unmatched bases: 8. CDR1 DFQATT and CDR2 SNEGSKA come from the germline V gene (reference sequence).

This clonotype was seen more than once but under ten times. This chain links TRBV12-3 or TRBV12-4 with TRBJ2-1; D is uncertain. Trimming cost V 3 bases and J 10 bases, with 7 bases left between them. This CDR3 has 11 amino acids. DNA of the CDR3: TGTGCCAGCAGTTTTAGGCAGGAGCAGTTCTTC. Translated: CASSFRQEQFF.